What follows are 29 T cell receptor beta chains derived from one specimen sequenced in a study of cytomegalovirus exposure and HLA in healthy donors. The study ran its PCR with 60 Vbeta and 13 Jbeta primers. Clones were read by immunoSEQ multiplex PCR, and TCRdb kept only the in-frame ones, dropping some. The sample lists some 120,000 clones, 74% occurring once. The specimen was PBMCs. The receptors stem from a woman aged 45 to 65 in good health and CMV-seropositive.

The rearrangement uses TRBV7-9 and TRBJ2-2, with D possibly TRBD1 on 6 matching bases. CDR1 and CDR2 from the germline V gene are SEHNR and FQNEAQ (reference sequence). This CDR3 region has 15 residues. The germline V and J ends were trimmed by 5 bases and 5 bases, with 15 bases remaining between them. CDR3 region: CASSRTGTKTGELFF. The CDR3 DNA is TGTGCCAGCAGCAGGACCGGGACAAAAACCGGGGAGCTGTTTTTT.

Here the CDR3 reads CASKGGTGVTEAFF. The DNA for the CDR3 is TGTGCCAGCAAGGGAGGGACAGGGGTGACTGAAGCTTTCTTT. J is TRBJ1-1 and V is TRBV6-1; 10 bases are shared with TRBD1. V lost 7 bases to trimming and J lost 5 bases; unmatched junction nucleotides: 7. Germline V gives CDR1 MNHNS, CDR2 SASEGT. The CDR3 contains 14 residues.

This clone appeared a single time. This rearrangement joins TRBV6-6 to TRBJ1-6; perhaps TRBD1 as D (6 bases). CDR1 is MNHNY and CDR2 is SVGAGI in the germline V gene (reference sequence). V lost 7 bases and J 8 bases, leaving 15 bases between the germline ends. The length of the CDR3 is 14 residues. For the CDR3, the DNA is TGTGCCAGCAAGTTTGTACAGGGAGATTCACCCCTCCACTTT. The encoded protein is CASKFVQGDSPLHF.

The chain recombines TRBV18 with TRBJ1-4, with 8 positions matching TRBD1. The germline V gene has CDR1 KGHSH and CDR2 LQKENI. The junction had 14 bases not matched to a gene; V was cut back by 6 bases and J by 8 bases. This CDR3 comprises 16 residues. The CDR3 coding sequence is TGTGCCAGCTCCCCCTCCCCCCAGGGGGCAGTGGAAAAACTGTTTTTT. Its translation: CASSPSPQGAVEKLFF.

This sequence joins TRBV10-3 and TRBJ2-7; the D is unclear. CDR3 length: 12 amino acids. The germline V gene has CDR1 ENHRY and CDR2 SYGVKD. Trimming stripped 7 bases from V and 4 bases from J, with 11 bases between. DNA for the CDR3: TGTGCCATCAAAACGGCGGCATACGAGCAGTACTTC. Protein: CAIKTAAYEQYF.

J is TRBJ1-4 and V is TRBV5-1; D gene unclear. The germline V gene encodes CDR1 SGHRS and CDR2 YFSETQ. This CDR3 has 13 amino acids. Trimming removed 2 bases at V and 8 bases at J, with 10 bases between. The CDR3 sequence: CASSFSAGEKLFF. Here the CDR3 DNA reads TGCGCCAGCAGCTTCTCGGCGGGGGAAAAACTGTTTTTT.

This clone turned up a few times. V is TRBV5-1 and J is TRBJ1-1; TRBD1 agrees at 11 bases. CDR1 is SGHRS and CDR2 is YFSETQ in the germline V gene. The ends lost 2 bases at V and 5 bases at J; junction bases unmatched: 5. The CDR3 totals 15 residues. CDR3 nucleotides: TGCGCCAGCAGCTTTCTGGGACAGGGGGTTACTGAAGCTTTCTTT. Translated, it gives CASSFLGQGVTEAFF.

The chain links TRBV5-6 to TRBJ2-5; 7 positions agree with TRBD2. CDR3 length: 13 amino acids. Germline CDR1 is SGHDT and CDR2 is YYEEEE. Germline trimming cut 3 bases from V and 3 bases from J; bases unmatched to any gene: 2. CDR3 in amino acids: CASSWAGEETQYF. CDR3 DNA: TGTGCCAGCAGCTGGGCGGGGGAAGAGACCCAGTACTTC.

This chain joins TRBV7-9 and TRBJ1-1, with D unclear. V was trimmed by 5 bases and J by 3 bases, leaving 7 bases between them. Germline V gene lookup returns CDR1 SEHNR and CDR2 FQNEAQ (reference sequence). There are 12 residues in the CDR3. CDR3 amino acids: CASSRADTEAFF. Here the CDR3 DNA reads TGTGCCAGCAGCCGCGCGGACACTGAAGCTTTCTTT. Full variable domain (outside the CDR3, taken from reference TRBV7-9 and TRBJ1-1): DTGVSQNPRHKITKRGQNVTFRCDPISEHNRLYWYRQTLGQGPEFLTYFQNEAQLEKSRLLSDRFSAERPKGSFSTLEIQRTEQGDSAMYLCASSRADTEAFFGQGTRLTVV.

The chain recombines TRBV10-3 with TRBJ2-2; tentative D call: TRBD2 (6 bases). This CDR3 has 14 amino acids. Germline V gene sequence: CDR1 ENHRY, CDR2 SYGVKD. V was trimmed by 4 bases and J by 8 bases, leaving 14 bases between them. The CDR3 protein is CAISAGVFRGELFF. The CDR3 DNA is TGTGCCATCAGTGCGGGGGTATTTCGGGGGGAGCTGTTTTTT.

This clone has more than one count but fewer than ten. V gene TRBV7-5 combines with J gene TRBJ1-2; the D call of TRBD1 is as the table states it, not checked on the DNA. TRBV7-5 is a pseudogene locus. This CDR3 has 15 residues. CDR3 protein: CARSPFRGVSYGYTF. The DNA of the CDR3 is TGTGCCAGAAGCCCTTTCAGGGGGGTGTCCTATGGCTACACCTTC.

Turning to this clone: A read error may be the cause here, since a much bigger clone is one base away. The J gene is TRBJ1-1, the V gene TRBV5-6; perhaps TRBD1 as D (5 bases). CDR3 length: 14 amino acids. Germline loops: CDR1 SGHDT, CDR2 YYEEEE. V was clipped by 1 base and J by 0 bases, with 7 bases between them. The chain's CDR3 is CASSLRGVNTEAFF. The CDR3 nucleotides are TGTGCCAGCAGCTTGAGGGGCGTGAACACTGAAGCTTTCTTT.

The chain combines TRBV6-5 with TRBJ1-2; no firm D call. This CDR3 comprises 13 residues. In germline, CDR1 is MNHEY, CDR2 SVGAGI. The ends were cut back, 6 bases at V and 0 bases at J, with 8 bases in the middle. The CDR3 bases are TGTGCCAGCAGGCGGATAGCTAACTATGGCTACACCTTC. Translating gives CASRRIANYGYTF.

The table lists this clone with a few counts. This chain uses TRBV10-2 with TRBJ2-7; the match to TRBD2 covers 7 bases. The CDR3 is 13 residues long. Germline lookup yields CDR1 WSHSY and CDR2 SAAADI. After removal of 2 bases from V and 3 bases from J, the junction contained 1 base not matched to a gene. The CDR3 loop reads CASSEPGGYEQYF. The CDR3 coding sequence is TGCGCCAGCAGTGAGCCGGGAGGCTACGAGCAGTACTTC.

The chain uses TRBV14 and TRBJ2-5; tentatively, D is TRBD1 (6 bases). The CDR3 is 13 residues long. The ends were cut back, 4 bases at V and 5 bases at J, with 11 bases in the middle. Germline CDR1 and CDR2: SGHDN and FVKESK. The CDR3 nucleotides are TGTGCCAGCAGCCGACAACAGGGCGAGACCCAGTACTTC. This translates into CASSRQQGETQYF.

V usage is TRBV30 and J usage is TRBJ1-6; 8 bases align to TRBD1. The V gene's germline CDR1 is GTSNPN and CDR2 SVGIG (reference sequence). The CDR3 loop spans 13 amino acids. V lost 4 bases and J lost 9; bases outside the gene matches: 5. The CDR3 protein is CAWTTGGFSPLHF. CDR3 DNA sequence: TGTGCCTGGACTACAGGGGGATTTTCACCCCTCCACTTT.

The gene calls are TRBV4-2 and TRBJ1-1, with D uncertain. This CDR3 region has 15 residues. The germline CDR1 and CDR2 sequences are LGHNA and YNFKEQ. V was cut by 1 base and J by 6 bases, with 15 bases left in between. The DNA for the CDR3 is TGTGCCAGCAGCCAAGCATTCCGGAGCCGAGCTGAAGCTTTCTTT. This translates into CASSQAFRSRAEAFF.

The rearrangement links TRBV19 to TRBJ2-1; tentatively, D is TRBD2 (6 bases). Germline CDR1 reads LNHDA; CDR2 reads SQIVND (reference sequence). This CDR3 comprises 15 residues. V gave up 5 bases and J gave up 1 base, with 12 bases separating them. CDR3 sequence (DNA): TGTGCCAGTAGTCACGGCCGGGGGTCCTACAATGAGCAGTTCTTC. Protein product: CASSHGRGSYNEQFF. The full variable domain, rest sourced from reference TRBV19 and TRBJ2-1, is DGGITQSPKYLFRKEGQNVTLSCEQNLNHDAMYWYRQDPGQGLRLIYYSQIVNDFQKGDIAEGYSVSREKKESFPLTVTSAQKNPTAFYLCASSHGRGSYNEQFFGPGTRLTVL.

This chain uses TRBV4-3 with TRBJ2-1, with 8 bases fitting TRBD2. CDR1 is LGHNA, CDR2 YSLEER, per germline. With V trimmed by 4 bases and J by 2 bases, 1 base remained unmatched. The CDR3 contains 14 residues. The CDR3 coding sequence is TGCGCCAGCAGCCGAGCGGGGGCCTACAATGAGCAGTTCTTC. This gives the protein CASSRAGAYNEQFF.

The CDR3 region is CASSLDRDEQFF. The CDR3 coding sequence is TGTGCCAGCAGCTTAGATCGGGATGAGCAGTTCTTC. The chain links TRBV11-3 to TRBJ2-1; D is undetermined. V was trimmed by 0 bases and J by 8 bases, leaving 5 bases between them. The CDR3 runs to 12 residues. Germline CDR1 SGHNT, CDR2 YENEEA.

The chain uses TRBV5-1 and TRBJ2-5; 7 nucleotides line up with TRBD1. With V trimmed by 5 bases and J by 2 bases, 9 bases remained unmatched. The CDR3 has 15 amino acids. CDR1 and CDR2 (germline): SGHRS, YFSETQ. CDR3: CASRLIGQAQETQYF. DNA for the CDR3: TGCGCCAGCAGATTGATAGGACAGGCTCAAGAGACCCAGTACTTC.

The chain combines TRBV15 with TRBJ2-5; 12 nucleotides agree with TRBD1. V shed 9 bases, J shed 5 bases, and the junction held 10 bases outside the gene matches. CDR1 LNHNV and CDR2 YYDKDF come from the germline V gene (reference sequence). The CDR3 runs 15 residues. DNA of the CDR3: TGTGCCACTTGCCGGGACAGGGGGCGCAGGGAGACCCAGTACTTC. It specifies CATCRDRGRRETQYF.

V gene TRBV5-1 combines with J gene TRBJ2-2, with D uncertain. Germline V gives CDR1 SGHRS, CDR2 YFSETQ. The germline V and J ends were trimmed by 1 base and 1 base, with 14 bases remaining between them. There are 17 residues in the CDR3. CDR3 coding DNA: TGCGCCAGCAGCTTGTACACGAGGCCGGGGAACACCGGGGAGCTGTTTTTT. Its translation is CASSLYTRPGNTGELFF.

CDR3 nucleotide sequence: TGTGCCAGTAAGCGTGCCGACTCCTATAATTCACCCCTCCACTTT. This gives the protein CASKRADSYNSPLHF. The chain employs TRBV19 and TRBJ1-6; no clear D. The V gene lost 7 bases and the J gene lost 0 bases, with 10 bases spanning the gap. The CDR3 runs to 15 residues. Germline CDR1 and CDR2: LNHDA and SQIVND (reference sequence). Together with reference TRBV19 and TRBJ1-6, the CDR3 gives the full variable domain: DGGITQSPKYLFRKEGQNVTLSCEQNLNHDAMYWYRQDPGQGLRLIYYSQIVNDFQKGDIAEGYSVSREKKESFPLTVTSAQKNPTAFYLCASKRADSYNSPLHFGNGTRLTVT.

V and J are TRBV19 and TRBJ2-1; TRBD1 aligns across 9 bases. V lost 5 bases to trimming and J lost 6 bases; unmatched junction nucleotides: 20. The CDR3 totals 19 residues. Germline lookup yields CDR1 LNHDA and CDR2 SQIVND (reference sequence). The CDR3 loop is CASSEGGQGKVGLRNEQFF. In DNA, the CDR3 is TGTGCCAGTAGTGAGGGGGGACAGGGAAAGGTGGGGTTGCGCAATGAGCAGTTCTTC.

This sequence joins TRBV7-2 and TRBJ1-5, with D possibly matching TRBD1 (6 bases). The CDR3 runs to 15 residues. Germline values: CDR1 SGHTA, CDR2 FQGNSA. The ends were cut back, 5 bases at V and 7 bases at J, with 18 bases in the middle. The CDR3 reads CASSQQGNTGQPQHF. The CDR3 bases are TGTGCCAGCAGCCAACAGGGCAATACGGGACAGCCCCAGCATTTT.

This chain connects TRBV29-1 to TRBJ2-2; weak D call: TRBD1 (6 bases). CDR1 is SQVTM and CDR2 is ANQGSEA in the germline V gene. V was shortened by 4 bases and J by 8 bases, with 20 bases between the two germline ends. This CDR3 is 15 amino acids long. In DNA form, the CDR3 reads TGCAGCGTTGTTGGGGTCGCAGGGGCCTTGGGGGAGCTGTTTTTT. Translating it yields CSVVGVAGALGELFF.

The genes are TRBV5-1 and TRBJ1-4, with 8 bases aligning to TRBD1. This CDR3 has 16 amino acids. With V trimmed by 3 bases and J by 5 bases, 9 bases remained unmatched. Germline V gene lookup returns CDR1 SGHRS and CDR2 YFSETQ. The CDR3 loop reads CASSSPGTGRNEKLFF. CDR3 sequence (DNA): TGCGCCAGCAGCTCACCCGGGACAGGTAGAAATGAAAAACTGTTTTTT.

This clone has more than one count but fewer than ten. This chain links TRBV6-6 with TRBJ1-1, with D perhaps matching TRBD1 (6 bases). Germline CDR1 and CDR2: MNHNY and SVGAGI (reference sequence). Trimming stripped 10 bases from V and 3 bases from J, with 15 bases between. This CDR3 is built from 13 residues. CDR3 in amino acids: CATGDTPYTEAFF. In DNA, the CDR3 is TGTGCCACCGGGGACACGCCCTACACTGAAGCTTTCTTT.